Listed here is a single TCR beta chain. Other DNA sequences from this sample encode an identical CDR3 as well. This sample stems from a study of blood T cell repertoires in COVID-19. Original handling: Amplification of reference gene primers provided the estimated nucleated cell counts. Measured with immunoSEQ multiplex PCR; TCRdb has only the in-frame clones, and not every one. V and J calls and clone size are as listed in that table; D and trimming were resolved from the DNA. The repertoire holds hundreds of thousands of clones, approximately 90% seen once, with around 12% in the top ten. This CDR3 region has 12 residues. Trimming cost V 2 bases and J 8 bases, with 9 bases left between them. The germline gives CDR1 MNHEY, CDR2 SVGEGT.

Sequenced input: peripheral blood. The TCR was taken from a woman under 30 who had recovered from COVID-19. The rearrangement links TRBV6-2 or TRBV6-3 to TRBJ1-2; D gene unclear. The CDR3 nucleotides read TGTGCCAGCAGTTACCAAGGGAGGGGCTACACCTTC. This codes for CASSYQGRGYTF.